This T cell receptor (beta chain) appears in the sequencing data of a study of T cells after yellow fever vaccination. As for the study in general: SMART-Seq v4 Ultra Low Input served to prepare low-cell-number fractions.

Germline CDR1 reads KGHDR; CDR2 reads SFDVKD. V was pared by 4 bases and J by 8 bases, with 14 bases of the junction left unmatched. The CDR3 extends over 17 amino acids. One entry per CDR3 protein, called by TCRdb with MiXCR from the 5' RACE reads. Found here are a few hundred thousand distinct CDR3 sequences, around 16% of them singletons; the top ten hold roughly 17%. The sample here was PBMCs, taken roughly 5 days after the first yellow fever vaccination. The chain is built from TRBV24-1 and TRBJ1-2, with 11 positions matching TRBD1. The clonotype originates from a man aged 18 to 29 who received the YFV17D yellow fever vaccine. The CDR3 nucleotides are TGTGCCACCAGTGACCCAGCTACGGACAGGGGGCGTGGGGGCTACACCTTC. Its protein is CATSDPATDRGRGGYTF.